This T cell receptor beta chain was identified in a study of Ad26.COV2.S vaccination and SARS-CoV-2 variants. The overall study: Enrollment placed the donor in the COV1001 Ad26.COV2.S trial arm. Study-level results: Analyses that measured TCR breadth and depth may have underestimated total T cell responses. Substantial breadth was reported for post-vaccination spike-specific CD8+ and CD4+ T cells.

Indicated treatment: 15 to 20 received Ad26.COV2.S at low or high dose, single or two shots; about 5 received placebo; per-sample allocation not given. The samples were gathered on day 63 after the first injection of vaccine or placebo. The shot given was an Ad26 vector that makes Wuhan-strain SARS-CoV-2 spike. Using immunoSEQ multiplex PCR, the repertoire was profiled, and TCRdb retains in-frame clones only, with some absent. The profile shows more than 300,000 clones, around 89% of them singletons. The V and J ends lost 3 bases and 5 bases, in that order; junction bases with no gene match: 6. Germline lookup yields CDR1 MDHEN and CDR2 SYDVKM. There are 14 residues in the CDR3. With respect to this clone: The antigen is unknown.

This clonotype was sampled from a person between 18 and 65 years old who received the Ad26.COV2.S COVID-19 vaccine or a placebo. V is TRBV28 and J is TRBJ1-2; 7 bases fit TRBD1. The sample here was peripheral blood, taken in a trial of Ad26.COV2.S vaccine versus placebo. This CDR3 is CASSFPGTEYGYTF. CDR3 bases: TGTGCCAGCAGTTTCCCCGGGACAGAATATGGCTACACCTTC.